The 25 T cell receptor beta chains presented below share a single source sample, sequenced in a study of blood T cell repertoires in COVID-19. Method: immunoSEQ multiplex PCR; TCRdb's copy keeps in-frame clones and lacks some. The sample holds around 240,000 clones, approximately 91% seen once. The specimen sequenced was PBMCs or T cells enriched from blood (not recorded which). These receptors all come from a human donor in a cohort exposed to, infected with or recovered from COVID-19 (not recorded which). The donor label of this sample is uncertain.

The CDR3 here is CSVEQGDSGANVLTF. The CDR3 nucleotides read TGCAGCGTTGAACAGGGTGACTCTGGGGCCAACGTCCTGACTTTC. The V call is TRBV29-1, the J call TRBJ2-6; tentative D call: TRBD1 (5 bases). Germline V gene lookup returns CDR1 SQVTM and CDR2 ANQGSEA. The CDR3 extends over 15 amino acids. V lost 2 bases and J 0 bases, leaving 8 bases between the germline ends.

This clone appeared a single time. The rearrangement links TRBV18 to TRBJ2-1; 7 bases agree with TRBD1. CDR3 size: 17 residues. Germline CDR1 KGHSH, CDR2 LQKENI. V trimming: 0 bases; J trimming: 5 bases; junction bases outside the gene matches: 10. The CDR3 nucleotides are TGTGCCAGCTCACCACCCATAAAGGGACAGCCAAACAATGAGCAGTTCTTC. Protein product: CASSPPIKGQPNNEQFF.

As concerns this clone: Other DNA sequences in the sample encode the same CDR3. The chain links TRBV3-1 (or the pseudogene TRBV3-2) to TRBJ1-1, with D perhaps TRBD1 (6 bases). The CDR3 spans 13 residues. The V gene's germline CDR1 is LGHDT and CDR2 YNNKEL (reference sequence). V was pared by 1 base and J by 4 bases, with 7 bases between. Here the CDR3 DNA reads TGTGCCAGCAGCCAAGGCAGGGGCACTGAAGCTTTCTTT. Translation: CASSQGRGTEAFF.

V usage is TRBV5-6 and J usage is TRBJ1-2; D might be TRBD1 (6 bases). Trimming stripped 6 bases from V and 4 bases from J, with 22 bases between. Looked up from germline, CDR1 is SGHDT and CDR2 is YYEEEE. This CDR3 comprises 16 residues. This CDR3 is CASTQLPTGRAYGYTF. In nucleotides, the CDR3 is TGTGCCAGCACCCAACTCCCCACAGGGAGGGCCTATGGCTACACCTTC.

J is TRBJ1-6 and V is TRBV2, with D possibly being TRBD1 (6 bases). Germline lookup yields CDR1 SNHLY and CDR2 FYNNEI. V was pared by 7 bases and J by 7 bases, with 14 bases between. The CDR3 totals 14 residues. In DNA, the CDR3 is TGTGCCAGCACCGGACAGTGGGGGAATTCACCCCTCCACTTT. Protein product: CASTGQWGNSPLHF.

The chain's CDR3 is CASSLTGMNQPQHF. As DNA, the CDR3 is TGTGCCAGCAGTCTGACAGGGATGAATCAGCCCCAGCATTTT. The gene calls are TRBV27 and TRBJ1-5; 7 bases are shared with TRBD1. The CDR3 runs 14 residues. Germline CDR1 MNHEY, CDR2 SMNVEV (reference sequence). J was trimmed by 4 bases and V by 5 bases; bases with no gene match: 5.

The chain combines TRBV6-2 or TRBV6-3 with TRBJ2-1; 16 nucleotides agree with TRBD2. The germline CDR1 and CDR2 sequences are MNHEY and SVGEGT. J gave up 1 base and V 4 bases, and 7 bases lay outside the gene matches. The CDR3 is 19 amino acids. This CDR3 reads CASSSGLAGGPGSYNEQFF. DNA for the CDR3: TGTGCCAGCAGTTCGGGACTAGCGGGGGGGCCAGGGTCCTACAATGAGCAGTTCTTC.

This clone appeared a single time. The gene calls are TRBV6-2 or TRBV6-3 and TRBJ1-2; D is undetermined. CDR3 size: 13 residues. CDR1 and CDR2 from the germline V gene are MNHEY and SVGEGT. V was cut by 4 bases and J by 8 bases, with 14 bases left in between. This CDR3 is CASSSRGALGYTF. The CDR3 nucleotides are TGTGCCAGCAGTTCCCGAGGAGCTCTCGGCTACACCTTC.

The rearrangement joins TRBV19 to TRBJ1-1; 7 bases match TRBD1. Germline values: CDR1 LNHDA, CDR2 SQIVND (reference sequence). Trimming at V came to 4 bases and at J to 4 bases, leaving 12 bases not matched to a gene. The CDR3 is made up of 16 amino acids. CDR3 in DNA: TGTGCCAGTAGTACCCTAAGACAGGGTTCGAGCACTGAAGCTTTCTTT. Translating gives CASSTLRQGSSTEAFF.

This rearrangement joins TRBV30 to TRBJ1-6; 9 bases are shared with TRBD1. The CDR3 runs 14 residues. Trimming cost V 3 bases and J 7 bases; bases outside gene matches: 4. Germline assignment: CDR1 GTSNPN and CDR2 SVGIG (reference sequence). The CDR3 here is CAWSPGQGNSPLHF. The DNA of the CDR3 is TGTGCCTGGAGCCCGGGACAGGGAAATTCACCCCTCCACTTT.

This clone was observed once. This rearrangement joins TRBV5-1 to TRBJ1-1; no clear D. Trimming pared 0 bases from V and 0 bases from J, leaving 6 bases between. Germline V gene data show CDR1 as SGHRS and CDR2 as YFSETQ. This CDR3 spans 14 amino acids. The CDR3 bases are TGCGCCAGCAGCTTGGGGGCGATGAACACTGAAGCTTTCTTT. Translation gives CASSLGAMNTEAFF.

J is TRBJ2-7 and V is TRBV12-3 or TRBV12-4, with a tentative D call TRBD2 (7 bases). Trimming took off 3 bases at V and 6 bases at J, with 12 bases between the two ends. The CDR3 extends over 13 amino acids. The CDR3 nucleotides are TGTGCCAGCAGTTTCCCGGGGGGCGGCGAGCAGTACTTC. Its protein is CASSFPGGGEQYF.

The chain couples TRBV6-5 to TRBJ2-7; 8 bases match TRBD1. This CDR3 comprises 14 residues. The germline V gene encodes CDR1 MNHEY and CDR2 SVGAGI. The junction had 6 bases not matched to a gene; V was cut back by 6 bases and J by 2 bases. This chain's CDR3 is CASSSRQGTYEQYF. DNA of the CDR3: TGTGCCAGCAGCTCCAGACAGGGGACCTACGAGCAGTACTTC.

The CDR3 DNA is TGTGCCAGCAGTCATTGGACAGGGCAGTATTGGAATCAGCCCCAGCATTTT. The encoded protein is CASSHWTGQYWNQPQHF. The rearrangement uses TRBV7-9 and TRBJ1-5; 8 bases line up with TRBD1. The CDR3 covers 17 residues. V was pared by 6 bases and J by 4 bases, with 14 bases of the junction left unmatched. Looked up from germline, CDR1 is SEHNR and CDR2 is FQNEAQ (reference sequence). The full variable domain, rest sourced from reference TRBV7-9 and TRBJ1-5, is DTGVSQNPRHKITKRGQNVTFRCDPISEHNRLYWYRQTLGQGPEFLTYFQNEAQLEKSRLLSDRFSAERPKGSFSTLEIQRTEQGDSAMYLCASSHWTGQYWNQPQHFGDGTRLSIL.

The chain links TRBV7-9 to TRBJ1-2, with D possibly being TRBD1 (5 bases). The germline CDR1 and CDR2 sequences are SEHNR and FQNEAQ (reference sequence). The CDR3 consists of 13 residues. The V end was cut by 10 bases, the J end by 4 bases, with 16 bases between. CDR3 loop: CATTDPGGYGYTF. CDR3 DNA sequence: TGTGCCACGACCGACCCGGGGGGCTATGGCTACACCTTC.

This chain joins TRBV9 and TRBJ1-2, with D possibly matching TRBD1 (6 bases). Germline V gene sequence: CDR1 SGDLS, CDR2 YYNGEE. V was trimmed by 4 bases and J by 6 bases, leaving 16 bases between them. The length of the CDR3 is 14 residues. CDR3 sequence: CASSLEGERDGYTF. The CDR3 coding sequence is TGTGCCAGCAGCCTAGAGGGGGAAAGGGATGGCTACACCTTC. Based on the CDR3 plus reference TRBV9 and TRBJ1-2, the full variable domain is DSGVTQTPKHLITATGQRVTLRCSPRSGDLSVYWYQQSLDQGLQFLIQYYNGEERAKGNILERFSAQQFPDLHSELNLSSLELGDSALYFCASSLEGERDGYTFGSGTRLTVV.

The V gene is TRBV5-8, the J gene TRBJ1-6; 10 bases align to TRBD1. Looked up from germline, CDR1 is SGHTS and CDR2 is YDEGEE. The CDR3 is 14 amino acids. The J segment lost 7 bases and the V segment lost 3 bases, leaving 1 base of the junction unmatched. The CDR3 protein is CASSSGQGNSPLHF. The CDR3 region has the DNA TGTGCCAGCAGCTCGGGACAGGGGAATTCACCCCTCCACTTT.

The rearrangement links TRBV21-1 to TRBJ1-1; no DNA check was done on the table's D call, TRBD1. TRBV21-1 is noted as a pseudogene. The CDR3 length is 14 residues. CDR3 nucleotide sequence: TGTGCCAGCAGCTCCTTGACACTGAACACTGAAGCTTTCTTT. This gives the protein CASSSLTLNTEAFF.

The chain employs TRBV4-1 and TRBJ2-2, with TRBD2 matching over 8 bases. CDR1 and CDR2 (germline): MGHRA, YSYEKL. The junction had 8 bases not matched to a gene; V was cut back by 1 base and J by 4 bases. The CDR3 is 17 amino acids. CDR3 residues: CASSQVKILAVTGELFF. CDR3 nucleotides: TGCGCCAGCAGCCAAGTCAAGATACTAGCGGTCACCGGGGAGCTGTTTTTT.

The V call is TRBV20-1, the J call TRBJ1-5, with D perhaps TRBD1 (6 bases). Trimming cost V 3 bases and J 4 bases, with 16 bases left between them. Germline V gene sequence: CDR1 DFQATT, CDR2 SNEGSKA (reference sequence). The CDR3 sequence is 15 residues long. CDR3 amino acids: CSASLRGSGNQPQHF. The DNA of the CDR3 is TGCAGTGCTAGTCTCAGGGGTAGTGGGAATCAGCCCCAGCATTTT.

This sequence joins TRBV7-3 and TRBJ2-3, with D maybe TRBD2 (6 bases). With 0 bases removed from V and 4 bases from J, the gap between germline ends came to 14 bases. Germline loops: CDR1 SGHTA, CDR2 FQGTGA. CDR3 size: 16 residues. CDR3 nucleotides: TGTGCCAGCAGCTTAACGGCAGGGTCGGGGGCAGATACGCAGTATTTT. It is translated as CASSLTAGSGADTQYF.

The chain couples TRBV19 to TRBJ2-7, with 8 bases matching TRBD1. V shed 4 bases and J 5 bases; nucleotides not matched to a gene: 4. The CDR3 has 13 residues. The V gene's germline CDR1 is LNHDA and CDR2 SQIVND (reference sequence). The CDR3 here is CASSNRGYNEQYF. The CDR3, as DNA: TGTGCCAGTAGTAACAGGGGGTACAACGAGCAGTACTTC.

The genes are TRBV20-1 and TRBJ1-5; D possibly corresponds to TRBD1 (5 bases). CDR1 DFQATT and CDR2 SNEGSKA come from the germline V gene (reference sequence). CDR3 size: 14 residues. V dropped 3 bases and J dropped 4 bases, with 13 bases sitting between them. This CDR3 is CSASPGDGNQPQHF. CDR3 bases: TGCAGTGCTAGTCCGGGGGATGGAAATCAGCCCCAGCATTTT.

The rearrangement joins TRBV10-1 to TRBJ2-3; 7 bases align to TRBD1. This CDR3 has 11 residues. V lost 8 bases, J lost 9 bases, and 5 bases stayed unmatched. Germline CDR1 WNHNN, CDR2 SYGVQD (reference sequence). The CDR3 sequence: CASADRATQYF. CDR3 DNA: TGCGCCAGCGCCGACAGGGCCACGCAGTATTTT.

The chain is built from TRBV15 and TRBJ2-7; no definite D call. This CDR3 has 13 residues. Deletions cut 0 bases from V and 3 bases from J, with 6 bases between. Per germline, CDR1 LNHNV and CDR2 YYDKDF (reference sequence). In DNA, the CDR3 is TGTGCCACCAGCAGAGACCCCCTCTACGAGCAGTACTTC. Translated, it gives CATSRDPLYEQYF.